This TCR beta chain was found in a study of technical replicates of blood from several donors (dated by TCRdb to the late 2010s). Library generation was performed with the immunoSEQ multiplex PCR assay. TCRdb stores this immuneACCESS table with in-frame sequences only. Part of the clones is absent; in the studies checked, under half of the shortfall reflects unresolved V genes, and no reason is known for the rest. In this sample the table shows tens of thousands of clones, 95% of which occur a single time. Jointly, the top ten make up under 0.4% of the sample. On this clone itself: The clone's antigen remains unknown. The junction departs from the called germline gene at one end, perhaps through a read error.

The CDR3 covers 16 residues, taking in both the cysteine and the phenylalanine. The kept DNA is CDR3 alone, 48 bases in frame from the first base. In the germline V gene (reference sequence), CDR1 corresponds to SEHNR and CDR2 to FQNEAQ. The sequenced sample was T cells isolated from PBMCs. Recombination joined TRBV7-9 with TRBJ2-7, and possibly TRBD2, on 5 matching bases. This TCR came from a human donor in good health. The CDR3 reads CASSLDLRDTNYEQYF. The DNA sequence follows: TGTGCCAGCAGTTTAGATCTCCGGGATACCAACTACGAGCAGTACTTC. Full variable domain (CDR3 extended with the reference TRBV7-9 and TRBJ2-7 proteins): DTGVSQNPRHKITKRGQNVTFRCDPISEHNRLYWYRQTLGQGPEFLTYFQNEAQLEKSRLLSDRFSAERPKGSFSTLEIQRTEQGDSAMYLCASSLDLRDTNYEQYFGPGTRLTVT.